What follows are 25 T cell receptor beta chains derived from one specimen sequenced in a study of blood T cell repertoires in COVID-19. Method: immunoSEQ multiplex PCR; TCRdb's copy keeps in-frame clones and lacks some. The sample lists a few hundred thousand clones, nearly 90% occurring once. The sequenced sample consisted of PBMCs or T cells enriched from blood (not recorded which). The receptors were sampled from a woman between 18 and 29 years old who had been exposed to COVID-19.

V gene TRBV3-1 (or the pseudogene TRBV3-2) combines with J gene TRBJ2-3; D ambiguous. The germline V gene encodes CDR1 LGHDT and CDR2 YNNKEL (reference sequence). With 4 bases removed from V and 0 bases from J, the gap between germline ends came to 8 bases. This CDR3 region has 14 residues. The CDR3 sequence is CASSPGTSTDTQYF. DNA of the CDR3: TGTGCCAGCAGCCCAGGAACTAGCACAGATACGCAGTATTTT.

The chain employs TRBV11-2 and TRBJ2-2, with D possibly matching TRBD1 (5 bases). CDR1 and CDR2 from the germline V gene are SGHAT and FQNNGV. The CDR3 consists of 14 residues. The germline V and J ends were trimmed by 2 bases and 4 bases, with 8 bases remaining between them. The CDR3: CASSLTGTTGELFF. The CDR3 DNA sequence: TGTGCCAGCAGCTTAACAGGAACCACCGGGGAGCTGTTTTTT.

This chain joins TRBV11-3 and TRBJ2-1; 9 nucleotides align to TRBD2. The V gene's germline CDR1 is SGHNT and CDR2 YENEEA. The V gene end was trimmed by 5 bases and the J gene end by 3 bases; junction bases not matched to a gene: 11. The CDR3 is 17 amino acids. The CDR3, as DNA: TGTGCCAGCAGCACCCGTGGTAGCGGGAGTTTCTACAATGAGCAGTTCTTC. The encoded protein is CASSTRGSGSFYNEQFF.

The chain uses TRBV9 and TRBJ2-3; the D is unclear. Germline CDR1 is SGDLS and CDR2 is YYNGEE. V was pared by 0 bases and J by 3 bases, with 5 bases between. The CDR3 totals 13 residues. CDR3 residues: CASSVVETDTQYF. For the CDR3, the DNA is TGTGCCAGCAGCGTAGTCGAGACAGATACGCAGTATTTT.

This clone was counted a single time. The chain employs TRBV15 and TRBJ2-1; D is undetermined. Trimming shortened V by 4 bases and J by 0 bases, and 10 bases separated the two germline ends. The CDR3 extends over 15 amino acids. Germline V CDR1 and CDR2: LNHNV, YYDKDF (reference sequence). In nucleotides, the CDR3 is TGTGCCACCAGCACGTCCCTAAGCTCCTACAATGAGCAGTTCTTC. Protein product: CATSTSLSSYNEQFF. Filled out from reference TRBV15 and TRBJ2-1, the complete variable domain reads DAMVIQNPRYQVTQFGKPVTLSCSQTLNHNVMYWYQQKSSQAPKLLFHYYDKDFNNEADTPDNFQSRRPNTSFCFLDIRSPGLGDTAMYLCATSTSLSSYNEQFFGPGTRLTVL.

The CDR3 here is CASRKTGSGANVLTF. The CDR3 nucleotides are TGTGCCAGCAGAAAAACAGGGTCGGGGGCCAACGTCCTGACTTTC. The J gene is TRBJ2-6, the V gene TRBV7-9, with D possibly being TRBD1 (6 bases). The CDR3 consists of 15 residues. Trimming left V 6 bases short and J 4 bases short, with 13 bases between. Germline V gene sequence: CDR1 SEHNR, CDR2 FQNEAQ (reference sequence).

V usage is TRBV18 and J usage is TRBJ2-1; D gene unclear. CDR1 and CDR2 (germline): KGHSH, LQKENI. This CDR3 contains 15 residues. Trimming removed 3 bases from V and 4 bases from J, with 13 bases in between. Here the CDR3 DNA reads TGTGCCAGCTCACCCGACTTCCTAGAATACAATGAGCAGTTCTTC. As protein: CASSPDFLEYNEQFF.

This chain joins TRBV5-1 and TRBJ2-2; 11 bases align to TRBD2. The CDR3 is made up of 16 amino acids. The V segment lost 4 bases and the J segment 5 bases; nucleotides outside the gene matches: 7. Germline V gives CDR1 SGHRS, CDR2 YFSETQ. This CDR3 is CASSVTSGSLTGELFF. CDR3 nucleotide sequence: TGCGCCAGCAGCGTTACTAGCGGGAGCTTGACCGGGGAGCTGTTTTTT.

V and J are TRBV6-5 and TRBJ2-7, with 8 bases identical to TRBD1. The CDR3 covers 15 residues. V lost 6 bases, J lost 3 bases, and 10 bases stayed unmatched. Germline V lookup: CDR1 MNHEY, CDR2 SVGAGI. In DNA form, the CDR3 reads TGTGCCAGCAGGCCCCCGGGACAGGCCCTCTACGAGCAGTACTTC. This gives the protein CASRPPGQALYEQYF.

The chain has TRBV7-9 and TRBJ2-1; TRBD1 agrees at 7 bases. Looked up from germline, CDR1 is SEHNR and CDR2 is FQNEAQ (reference sequence). The CDR3 extends over 12 amino acids. The trim removed 5 bases at V and 9 bases at J, leaving 4 bases unmatched. This CDR3 reads CASSPTGAEQFF. CDR3 DNA: TGTGCCAGCAGCCCCACAGGGGCTGAGCAGTTCTTC.

The gene calls are TRBV28 and TRBJ1-4, with 10 bases fitting TRBD1. The J segment lost 2 bases and the V segment lost 7 bases, leaving 10 bases of the junction unmatched. This CDR3 contains 17 residues. Germline V lookup: CDR1 MDHEN, CDR2 SYDVKM. CDR3 protein: CASTPGQGRRTNEKLFF. The CDR3 DNA is TGTGCCAGCACCCCGGGACAGGGGCGGAGGACTAATGAAAAACTGTTTTTT.

This chain connects TRBV4-3 to TRBJ2-1; D ambiguous. Trimming took off 4 bases at V and 0 bases at J, with 13 bases between the two ends. The CDR3 sequence is 16 residues long. Germline assignment: CDR1 LGHNA and CDR2 YSLEER. CDR3 amino acids: CASSPHYDRSYNEQFF. The CDR3 DNA is TGCGCCAGCAGCCCCCACTACGACCGCTCCTACAATGAGCAGTTCTTC.

The chain is built from TRBV30 and TRBJ2-5, with TRBD1 identical over 9 bases. V shed 5 bases and J 1 base; nucleotides not matched to a gene: 8. This CDR3 has 15 residues. The V gene's germline CDR1 is GTSNPN and CDR2 SVGIG (reference sequence). This CDR3 reads CAWGRGQGFQETQYF. The CDR3 DNA follows: TGTGCCTGGGGGAGAGGACAGGGGTTCCAAGAGACCCAGTACTTC.

The chain combines TRBV4-2 with TRBJ2-7, with 7 bases aligning to TRBD2. The CDR3 runs 17 residues. The trim removed 2 bases at V and 5 bases at J, leaving 15 bases unmatched. CDR1 and CDR2 (germline): LGHNA, YNFKEQ. CDR3 bases: TGTGCCAGCAGCCAATCCCTCTGGGGGGAGGGCGTCCACGAGCAGTACTTC. Translated: CASSQSLWGEGVHEQYF.

This clone is a singleton in its sample. This sequence joins TRBV5-1 and TRBJ2-5; 14 bases are a match to TRBD2. The CDR3 contains 16 residues. The V and J ends lost 0 bases and 5 bases, in that order; junction bases with no gene match: 3. Per germline, CDR1 SGHRS and CDR2 YFSETQ. The DNA for the CDR3 is TGCGCCAGCAGCTTGGCGGGACTAGCGGGGGTTGAGACCCAGTACTTC. Translating gives CASSLAGLAGVETQYF.

This CDR3 reads CASSSLGGAGYGYTF. The CDR3 nucleotides are TGCGCCAGCAGCTCCCTAGGGGGGGCTGGCTATGGCTACACCTTC. The chain has TRBV5-1 and TRBJ1-2, with a possible D match to TRBD1 (6 bases). The CDR3 extends over 15 amino acids. V lost 3 bases to trimming and J lost 4 bases, with 16 bases between them. Germline CDR1 reads SGHRS; CDR2 reads YFSETQ.

The J gene is TRBJ1-1, the V gene TRBV7-9; possibly TRBD1 for D (6 bases). The CDR3 is 13 residues long. V lost 5 bases and J lost 4, with 11 bases in between. Germline values: CDR1 SEHNR, CDR2 FQNEAQ (reference sequence). Here the CDR3 DNA reads TGTGCCAGCAGCCCTGGACAGCGCACTGAAGCTTTCTTT. This codes for CASSPGQRTEAFF.

This chain uses TRBV5-1 with TRBJ1-1; TRBD1 is a possible D gene (5 bases). CDR1 is SGHRS and CDR2 is YFSETQ in the germline V gene. There are 13 residues in the CDR3. Between the trimmed V and J ends, which lost 0 bases and 6 bases, there was a span of 9 bases. CDR3 in DNA: TGCGCCAGCAGCTTGGTGGGGGGTTCTGAAGCTTTCTTT. It is translated as CASSLVGGSEAFF.

This chain links TRBV6-5 with TRBJ2-7, with 9 bases aligning to TRBD1. CDR1 MNHEY and CDR2 SVGAGI come from the germline V gene. The CDR3 extends over 16 amino acids. The V gene end was trimmed by 4 bases and the J gene end by 5 bases; junction bases not matched to a gene: 12. The CDR3 DNA is TGTGCCAGCAGTTCAGCAGCCGGGACAGGGATACACGAGCAGTACTTC. Protein sequence: CASSSAAGTGIHEQYF.

The chain links TRBV24-1 to TRBJ1-5; maybe TRBD1 (5 bases). V lost 3 bases, J lost 4 bases, and 9 bases lay in between. The length of the CDR3 is 14 residues. Germline CDR1 reads KGHDR; CDR2 reads SFDVKD. CDR3 region: CATSDGQGNQPQHF. The CDR3 DNA is TGTGCCACCAGTGATGGGCAGGGTAATCAGCCCCAGCATTTT.

The chain combines TRBV12-3 or TRBV12-4 with TRBJ2-3; no firm D call. Trimming took 5 bases from V and 0 from J, leaving 3 bases between them. This CDR3 is 12 amino acids long. This CDR3 is CASSPSTDTQYF. The CDR3 nucleotides are TGTGCCAGCAGTCCTAGCACAGATACGCAGTATTTT.

The chain links TRBV4-1 to TRBJ2-1; tentative D call: TRBD2 (5 bases). The length of the CDR3 is 14 residues. The ends were cut back, 3 bases at V and 7 bases at J, with 13 bases in the middle. Germline CDR1 is MGHRA and CDR2 is YSYEKL. CDR3: CASSHSGMGNEQFF. The CDR3 nucleotides read TGCGCCAGCAGCCATTCGGGAATGGGGAATGAGCAGTTCTTC.

This chain connects TRBV2 to TRBJ2-7, with 9 positions matching TRBD1. This CDR3 spans 15 amino acids. Germline CDR1 and CDR2: SNHLY and FYNNEI. V lost 7 bases to trimming and J lost 2 bases; unmatched junction nucleotides: 9. The CDR3 DNA reads TGTGCCAGCAATATACCGGGACAGGGCCCCTACGAGCAGTACTTC. It yields the protein CASNIPGQGPYEQYF.

The chain has TRBV7-2 and TRBJ2-7, with 8 bases that match TRBD1. This CDR3 comprises 17 residues. Germline V gene sequence: CDR1 SGHTA, CDR2 FQGNSA. V lost 4 bases, J lost 2 bases, and 13 bases stayed unmatched. The CDR3 DNA follows: TGTGCCAGCAGCTCCCACCACGGACAGGGCCTCACCTACGAGCAGTACTTC. Translated, it gives CASSSHHGQGLTYEQYF.

CDR3 DNA sequence: TGTGCCAGCAGGTACAGGGGGAATTCACCCCTCCACTTT. This codes for CASRYRGNSPLHF. The chain has TRBV6-5 and TRBJ1-6; 8 bases map to TRBD1. J was trimmed by 7 bases and V by 6 bases; bases with no gene match: 2. The CDR3 is made up of 13 amino acids. CDR1 is MNHEY, CDR2 SVGAGI, per germline.